A selection of T cell receptor beta chains follows, all from one sample in a study of T cell responses to AZD1222 COVID-19 vaccine. Libraries were prepared by immunoSEQ multiplex PCR; TCRdb keeps only in-frame clonotypes and omits some of them. The table includes 100,000 to 120,000 clones, 82% detected once. The material was peripheral blood, obtained on day 0 of AZD1222 vaccination. The receptor set was obtained from an adult in good health. The CDR3 runs from the conserved cysteine through the conserved F or W. The order of the fields is V gene, clone size, D gene, J gene, CDR3 length, CDR3 protein, CDR3 DNA. D genes are given only for firm matches. Rows may omit the clone size; those that give it use once, few, many or a size class.

V gene: TRBV7-8
clone size: -
D gene: TRBD2
J gene: TRBJ2-5
CDR3 length: 16
CDR3 protein: CASTQASGGHQETQYF
CDR3 DNA: TGTGCCAGCACCCAGGCTAGCGGGGGACACCAAGAGACCCAGTACTTC

V gene: TRBV30
clone size: once
D gene: -
J gene: TRBJ1-6
CDR3 length: 18
CDR3 protein: CAWKVGNRVGAGNSPLHF
CDR3 DNA: TGTGCCTGGAAGGTCGGCAACAGGGTTGGGGCCGGTAATTCACCCCTCCACTTT

V gene: TRBV15
clone size: once
D gene: -
J gene: TRBJ1-3
CDR3 length: 14
CDR3 protein: CATSRDAERNTIYF
CDR3 DNA: TGTGCCACCAGCAGGGACGCAGAAAGGAACACCATATATTTT

V gene: TRBV7-9
clone size: many
D gene: -
J gene: TRBJ2-7
CDR3 length: 12
CDR3 protein: CASSLLQGEQYF
CDR3 DNA: TGTGCCAGCAGCCTCCTACAAGGCGAGCAGTACTTC

V gene: TRBV12-5
clone size: -
D gene: -
J gene: TRBJ2-3
CDR3 length: 15
CDR3 protein: CASGLDRVEADTQYF
CDR3 DNA: TGTGCTAGTGGTTTGGATCGGGTAGAGGCAGATACGCAGTATTTT

V gene: TRBV19
clone size: -
D gene: -
J gene: TRBJ2-7
CDR3 length: 17
CDR3 protein: CASSIDKRESRSYEQYF
CDR3 DNA: TGTGCCAGTAGTATAGATAAGAGAGAGAGCCGCTCCTACGAGCAGTACTTC

V gene: TRBV7-2
clone size: once
D gene: -
J gene: TRBJ1-3
CDR3 length: 14
CDR3 protein: CASRSPSSGNTIYF
CDR3 DNA: TGTGCCAGCAGATCACCGAGCTCTGGAAACACCATATATTTT

V gene: TRBV29-1
clone size: -
D gene: -
J gene: TRBJ2-5
CDR3 length: 14
CDR3 protein: CSVGPSGTGETQYF
CDR3 DNA: TGCAGCGTCGGTCCAAGCGGGACAGGAGAGACCCAGTACTTC

V gene: TRBV7-2
clone size: -
D gene: TRBD1
J gene: TRBJ1-1
CDR3 length: 14
CDR3 protein: CASSIRGLGTEAFF
CDR3 DNA: TGTGCCAGCAGTATAAGGGGGCTCGGCACTGAAGCTTTCTTT

V gene: TRBV5-4
clone size: -
D gene: -
J gene: TRBJ2-1
CDR3 length: 15
CDR3 protein: CASSLAAGSYNEQFF
CDR3 DNA: TGTGCCAGCAGCTTGGCGGCCGGCTCCTACAATGAGCAGTTCTTC

V gene: TRBV3-1/TRBV3-2
clone size: once
D gene: TRBD1
J gene: TRBJ1-6
CDR3 length: 16
CDR3 protein: CASSHTHGTDNSPLHF
CDR3 DNA: TGTGCCAGCAGCCACACACACGGGACAGATAATTCACCCCTCCACTTT

V gene: TRBV5-4
clone size: -
D gene: -
J gene: TRBJ1-3
CDR3 length: 14
CDR3 protein: CASSLSRDGNTIYF
CDR3 DNA: TGTGCCAGCAGCTTGAGTCGTGATGGAAACACCATATATTTT

V gene: TRBV12-3/TRBV12-4
clone size: few
D gene: -
J gene: TRBJ1-1
CDR3 length: 13
CDR3 protein: CASSLEVITEAFF
CDR3 DNA: TGTGCCAGCAGTTTGGAGGTGATCACTGAAGCTTTCTTT

V gene: TRBV24-1
clone size: -
D gene: TRBD1
J gene: TRBJ1-2
CDR3 length: 16
CDR3 protein: CATSDAGAQGPNGYTF
CDR3 DNA: TGTGCCACCAGCGACGCCGGGGCACAGGGGCCGAATGGCTACACCTTC

V gene: TRBV4-2
clone size: once
D gene: TRBD1
J gene: TRBJ1-6
CDR3 length: 16
CDR3 protein: CASSQDVGTGAGPLHF
CDR3 DNA: TGTGCCAGCAGCCAAGATGTAGGGACAGGGGCCGGGCCCCTCCACTTT